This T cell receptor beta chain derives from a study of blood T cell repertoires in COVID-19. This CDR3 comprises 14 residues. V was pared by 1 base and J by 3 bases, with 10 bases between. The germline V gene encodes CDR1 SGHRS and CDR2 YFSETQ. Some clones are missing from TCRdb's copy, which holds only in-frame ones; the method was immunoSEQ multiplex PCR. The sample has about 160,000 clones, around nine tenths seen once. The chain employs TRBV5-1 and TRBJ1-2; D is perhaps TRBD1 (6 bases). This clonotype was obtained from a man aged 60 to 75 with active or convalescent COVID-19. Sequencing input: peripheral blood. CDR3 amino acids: CASSLTAGDYGYTF. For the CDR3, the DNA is TGCGCCAGCAGCTTGACGGCAGGGGACTATGGCTACACCTTC.